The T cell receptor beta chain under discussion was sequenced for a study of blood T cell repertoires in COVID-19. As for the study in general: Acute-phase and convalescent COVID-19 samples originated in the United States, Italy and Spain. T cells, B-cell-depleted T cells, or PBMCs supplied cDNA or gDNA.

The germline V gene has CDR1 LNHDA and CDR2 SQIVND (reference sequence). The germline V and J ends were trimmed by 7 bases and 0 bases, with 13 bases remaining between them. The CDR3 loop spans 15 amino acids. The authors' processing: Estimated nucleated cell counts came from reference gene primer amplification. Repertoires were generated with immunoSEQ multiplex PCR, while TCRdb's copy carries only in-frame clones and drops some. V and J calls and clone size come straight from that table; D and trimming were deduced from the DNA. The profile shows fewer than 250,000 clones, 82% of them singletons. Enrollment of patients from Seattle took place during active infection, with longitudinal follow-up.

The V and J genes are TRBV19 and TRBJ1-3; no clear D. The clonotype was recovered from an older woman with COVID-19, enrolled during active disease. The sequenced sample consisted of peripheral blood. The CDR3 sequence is CASTKGSGSGNTIYF. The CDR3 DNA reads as TGTGCCAGTACTAAGGGCAGCGGCTCTGGAAACACCATATATTTT.